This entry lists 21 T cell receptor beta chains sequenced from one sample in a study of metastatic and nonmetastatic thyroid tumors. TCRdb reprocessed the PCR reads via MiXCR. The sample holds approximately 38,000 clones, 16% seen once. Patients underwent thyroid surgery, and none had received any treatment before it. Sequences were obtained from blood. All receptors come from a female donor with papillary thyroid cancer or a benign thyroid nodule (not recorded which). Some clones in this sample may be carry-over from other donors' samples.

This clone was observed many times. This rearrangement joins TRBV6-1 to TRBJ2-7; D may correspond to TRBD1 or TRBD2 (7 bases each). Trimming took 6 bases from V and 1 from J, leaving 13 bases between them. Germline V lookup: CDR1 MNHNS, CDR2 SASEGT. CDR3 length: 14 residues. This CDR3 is CASRPGGDSYEQYF. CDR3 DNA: TGTGCCAGCAGACCAGGGGGGGATTCCTACGAGCAGTACTTC.

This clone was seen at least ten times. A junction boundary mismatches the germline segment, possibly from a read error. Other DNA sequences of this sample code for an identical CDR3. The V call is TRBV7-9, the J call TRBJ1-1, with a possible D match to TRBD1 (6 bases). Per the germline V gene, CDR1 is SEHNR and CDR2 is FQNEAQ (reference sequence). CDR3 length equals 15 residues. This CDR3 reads CASSPDQGTDTEAFF. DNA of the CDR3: TGTGCCAGCAGCCCAGATCAGGGGACGGACACTGAGGCTTTCTTT.

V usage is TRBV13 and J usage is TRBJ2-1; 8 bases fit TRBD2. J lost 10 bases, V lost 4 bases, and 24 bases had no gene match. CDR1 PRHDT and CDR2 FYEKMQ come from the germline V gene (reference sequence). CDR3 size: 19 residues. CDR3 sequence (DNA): TGTGCCAGCAGCTCGTACAGGGAGAGGACTATCGGGAGGGCAGGGGAGCAGTTCTTC. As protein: CASSSYRERTIGRAGEQFF.

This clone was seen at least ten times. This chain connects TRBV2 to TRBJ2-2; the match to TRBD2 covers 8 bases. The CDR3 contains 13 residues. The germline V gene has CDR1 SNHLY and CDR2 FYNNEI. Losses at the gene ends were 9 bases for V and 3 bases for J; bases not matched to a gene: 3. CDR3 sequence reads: CASRGGHTGELFF. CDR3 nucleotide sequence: TGTGCCAGTCGCGGGGGGCACACCGGGGAGCTGTTTTTT.

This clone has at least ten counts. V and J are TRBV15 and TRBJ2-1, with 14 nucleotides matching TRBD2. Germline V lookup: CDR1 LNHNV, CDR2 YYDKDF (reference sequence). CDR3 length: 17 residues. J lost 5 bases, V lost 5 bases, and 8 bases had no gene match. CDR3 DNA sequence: TGTGCCACCAGCGGCTACAGGGGACTAGCGGGAGACAATGAGCAGTTCTTC. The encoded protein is CATSGYRGLAGDNEQFF.

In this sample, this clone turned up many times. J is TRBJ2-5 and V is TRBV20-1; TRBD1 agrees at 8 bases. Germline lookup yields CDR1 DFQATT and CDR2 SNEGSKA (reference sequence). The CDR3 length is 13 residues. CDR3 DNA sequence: TGCAGCCCGACAGGGGAGGACGTGGAGACCCAGTACTTC. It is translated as CSPTGEDVETQYF.

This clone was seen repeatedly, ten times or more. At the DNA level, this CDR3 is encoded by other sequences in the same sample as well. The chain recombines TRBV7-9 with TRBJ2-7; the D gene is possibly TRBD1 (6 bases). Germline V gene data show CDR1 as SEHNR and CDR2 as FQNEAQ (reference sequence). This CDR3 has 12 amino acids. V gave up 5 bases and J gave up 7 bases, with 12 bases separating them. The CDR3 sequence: CASSAITGEQYF. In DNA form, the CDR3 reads TGTGCCAGCAGCGCGATAACAGGGGAGCAGTACTTC.

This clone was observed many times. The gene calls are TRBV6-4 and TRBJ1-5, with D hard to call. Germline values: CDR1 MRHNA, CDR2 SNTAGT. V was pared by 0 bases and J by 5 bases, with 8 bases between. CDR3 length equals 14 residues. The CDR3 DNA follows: TGTGCCAGCAGTGACTCGATGCTTTATCAGCCCCAGCATTTT. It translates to CASSDSMLYQPQHF.

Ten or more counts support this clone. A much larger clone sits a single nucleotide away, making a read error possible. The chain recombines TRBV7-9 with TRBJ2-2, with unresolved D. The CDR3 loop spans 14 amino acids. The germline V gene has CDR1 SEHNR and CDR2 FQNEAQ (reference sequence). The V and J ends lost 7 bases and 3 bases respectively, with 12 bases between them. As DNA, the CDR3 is TGTGCCAGCACCCGGACGGTATACACCGGGGAGCTGTTTTTT. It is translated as CASTRTVYTGELFF.

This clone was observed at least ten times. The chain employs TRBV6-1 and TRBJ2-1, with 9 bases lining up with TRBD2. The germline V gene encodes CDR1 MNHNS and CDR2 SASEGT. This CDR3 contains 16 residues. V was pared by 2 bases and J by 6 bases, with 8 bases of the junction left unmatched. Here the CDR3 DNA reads TGTGCCAGCAGTGAAAGAGGAGCGGGAGGTTTCAATGAGCAGTTCTTC. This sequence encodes CASSERGAGGFNEQFF.

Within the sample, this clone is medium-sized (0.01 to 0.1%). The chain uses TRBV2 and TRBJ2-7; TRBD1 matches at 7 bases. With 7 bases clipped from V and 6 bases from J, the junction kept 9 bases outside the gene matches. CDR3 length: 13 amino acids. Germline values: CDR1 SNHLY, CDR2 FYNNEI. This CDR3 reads CASKATGSGEQYF. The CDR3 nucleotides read TGTGCCAGCAAGGCGACAGGGTCCGGCGAGCAGTACTTC.

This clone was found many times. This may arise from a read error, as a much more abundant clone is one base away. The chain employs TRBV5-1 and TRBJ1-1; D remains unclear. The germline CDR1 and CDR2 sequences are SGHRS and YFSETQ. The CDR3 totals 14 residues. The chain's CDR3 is CASSLAHTNTEALF. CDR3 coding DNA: TGCGCCAGCAGCTTGGCCCACACGAACACTGAAGCTCTCTTT.

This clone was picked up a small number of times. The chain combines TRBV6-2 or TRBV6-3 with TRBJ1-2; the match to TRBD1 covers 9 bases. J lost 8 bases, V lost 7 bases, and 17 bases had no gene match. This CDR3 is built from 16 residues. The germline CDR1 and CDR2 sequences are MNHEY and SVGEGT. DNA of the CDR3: TGTGCCAGCAACCTTCTCAGACCCGGGACAGGGAAAGGCTACACCTTC. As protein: CASNLLRPGTGKGYTF.

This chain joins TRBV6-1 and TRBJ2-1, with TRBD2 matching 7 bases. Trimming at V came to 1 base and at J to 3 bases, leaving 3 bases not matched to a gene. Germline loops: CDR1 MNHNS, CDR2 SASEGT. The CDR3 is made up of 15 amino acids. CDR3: CASSEEAGSYNEQFF. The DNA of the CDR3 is TGTGCCAGCAGTGAAGAAGCGGGAAGCTACAATGAGCAGTTCTTC.

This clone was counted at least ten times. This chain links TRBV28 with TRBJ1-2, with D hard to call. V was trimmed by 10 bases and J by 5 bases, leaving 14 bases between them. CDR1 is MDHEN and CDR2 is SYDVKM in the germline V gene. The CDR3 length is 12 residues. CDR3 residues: CAIPGGIYGYTF. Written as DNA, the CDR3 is TGTGCCATTCCCGGAGGCATTTATGGCTACACCTTC.

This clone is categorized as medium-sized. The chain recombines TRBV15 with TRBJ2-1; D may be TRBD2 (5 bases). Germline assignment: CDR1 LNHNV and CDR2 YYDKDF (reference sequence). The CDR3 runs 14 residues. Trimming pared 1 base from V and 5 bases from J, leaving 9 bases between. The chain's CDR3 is CATSRGGFDNEQFF. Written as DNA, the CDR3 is TGTGCCACCAGCAGAGGAGGGTTCGACAATGAGCAGTTCTTC.

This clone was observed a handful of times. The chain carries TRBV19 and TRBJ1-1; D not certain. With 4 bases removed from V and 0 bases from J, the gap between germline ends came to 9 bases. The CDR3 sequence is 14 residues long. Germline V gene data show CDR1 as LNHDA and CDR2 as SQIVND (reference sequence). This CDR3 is CASSRRSLNTEAFF. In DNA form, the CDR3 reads TGTGCCAGTAGTAGAAGGAGCCTGAACACTGAAGCTTTCTTT.

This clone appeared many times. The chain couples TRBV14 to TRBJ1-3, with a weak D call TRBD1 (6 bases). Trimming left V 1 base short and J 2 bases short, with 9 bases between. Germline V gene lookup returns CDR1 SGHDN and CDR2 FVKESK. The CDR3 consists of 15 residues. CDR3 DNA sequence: TGTGCCAGCAGCCAAGGGGGGCTCGCTGGAAACACCATATATTTT. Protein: CASSQGGLAGNTIYF.

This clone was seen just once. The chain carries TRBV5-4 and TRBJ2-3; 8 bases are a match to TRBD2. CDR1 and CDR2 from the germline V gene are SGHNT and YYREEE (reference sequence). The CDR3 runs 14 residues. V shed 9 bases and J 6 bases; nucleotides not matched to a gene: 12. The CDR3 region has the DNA TGTGCCATCCCTGGACTAGCCCAGGGGGATACGCAGTATTTT. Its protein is CAIPGLAQGDTQYF.

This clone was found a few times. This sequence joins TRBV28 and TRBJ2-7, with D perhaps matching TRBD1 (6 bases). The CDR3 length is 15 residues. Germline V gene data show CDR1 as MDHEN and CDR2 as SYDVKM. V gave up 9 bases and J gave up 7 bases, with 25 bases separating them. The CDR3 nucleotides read TGTGCCAGTAGTATCTCGGTGGGGGCCGCTCCAGAGCAGTACTTC. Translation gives CASSISVGAAPEQYF.

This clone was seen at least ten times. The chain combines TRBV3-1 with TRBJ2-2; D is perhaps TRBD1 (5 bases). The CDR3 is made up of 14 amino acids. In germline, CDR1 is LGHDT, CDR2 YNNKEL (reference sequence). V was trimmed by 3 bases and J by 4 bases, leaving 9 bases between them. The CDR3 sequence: CASSQGLGTGELFF. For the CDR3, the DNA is TGTGCCAGCAGCCAGGGGCTGGGCACCGGGGAGCTGTTTTTT. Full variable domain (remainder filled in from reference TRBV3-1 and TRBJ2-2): DTAVSQTPKYLVTQMGNDKSIKCEQNLGHDTMYWYKQDSKKFLKIMFSYNNKELIINETVPNRFSPKSPDKAHLNLHINSLELGDSAVYFCASSQGLGTGELFFGEGSRLTVL.